Listed below are T cell receptor beta chains from one sample, sequenced in a study of cytotoxic CD8 clonotypes in ibrutinib-treated CLL. Generated by immunoSEQ multiplex PCR, the TCRdb table keeps only in-frame clones and is missing some. The table lists some 310,000 clones, roughly 79% of them singletons. The sample here was PBMCs, taken before ibrutinib treatment. All receptors derive from a human donor with chronic lymphocytic leukemia. The CDR3 runs from the conserved cysteine through the conserved F or W. A D gene is named only where the DNA matches it firmly. Size tells how often a clone was seen (once, few, many) or the class of an expanded clone, and some rows leave it out.

d_call: .
v_call: TRBV19
clone_size: .
j_call: TRBJ1-5
cdr3_nt: TGTGCCAGTAGTATCAATCACCATTATAGCAATCAGCCCCAGCATTTT
cdr3_aa: CASSINHHYSNQPQHF

d_call: .
v_call: TRBV28
clone_size: few
j_call: TRBJ1-1
cdr3_nt: TGTGCCAGCGGCCCCTTTGGTCCTGAAGCTTTCTTT
cdr3_aa: CASGPFGPEAFF

d_call: .
v_call: TRBV4-3
clone_size: few
j_call: TRBJ1-4
cdr3_nt: TGCGCCAGCAGCCAAGATTGGGTAGGAAGGGCAACTAATGAAAAACTGTTTTTT
cdr3_aa: CASSQDWVGRATNEKLFF

d_call: TRBD1
v_call: TRBV6-6
clone_size: .
j_call: TRBJ2-2
cdr3_nt: TGTGCCAGCACCTACAGGGGGCGCGCCGGGGAGCTGTTTTTT
cdr3_aa: CASTYRGRAGELFF

d_call: .
v_call: TRBV5-6
clone_size: .
j_call: TRBJ2-7
cdr3_nt: TGTGCCAGCACCCTCGCGTCCTACGAGCAGTACTTC
cdr3_aa: CASTLASYEQYF

d_call: .
v_call: TRBV6-5
clone_size: .
j_call: TRBJ2-5
cdr3_nt: TGTGCCAGCAGTCCACTGTACCAAGAGACCCAGTACTTC
cdr3_aa: CASSPLYQETQYF

d_call: .
v_call: TRBV6-5
clone_size: once
j_call: TRBJ2-7
cdr3_nt: TGTGCCAGCAGTTCCCAGCGCAGGGGTCAGTACGAGCAGTACTTC
cdr3_aa: CASSSQRRGQYEQYF

d_call: .
v_call: TRBV5-1
clone_size: .
j_call: TRBJ2-3
cdr3_nt: TGCGCCAGCATTCCTACCGGTGGTGCAGATACGCAGTATTTT
cdr3_aa: CASIPTGGADTQYF

d_call: .
v_call: TRBV14
clone_size: few
j_call: TRBJ2-1
cdr3_nt: TGTGCCAGCAGCCAGACTTCCGATAGAGGTGAGCAGTTCTTC
cdr3_aa: CASSQTSDRGEQFF

d_call: .
v_call: TRBV5-6
clone_size: once
j_call: TRBJ1-2
cdr3_nt: TGTGCCAGCAGCTTGGACAGGGAGTATGGCTACACCTTC
cdr3_aa: CASSLDREYGYTF

d_call: .
v_call: TRBV2
clone_size: few
j_call: TRBJ2-3
cdr3_nt: TGTGCCAGCAGTCTGGGGGCCCGCACAGATACGCAGTATTTT
cdr3_aa: CASSLGARTDTQYF

d_call: TRBD2
v_call: TRBV29-1
clone_size: .
j_call: TRBJ2-1
cdr3_nt: TGCAGCGGACTAGCGGGAGGCCCACTCAATGAGCAGTTCTTC
cdr3_aa: CSGLAGGPLNEQFF

d_call: TRBD1
v_call: TRBV15
clone_size: .
j_call: TRBJ2-3
cdr3_nt: TGTGCCACCAGCAGGAACAGGGGTTTTACAGATACGCAGTATTTT
cdr3_aa: CATSRNRGFTDTQYF